The rows below give T cell receptor beta chains drawn from one sample of a study of human T cells and chemical hapten exposure. One entry per CDR3 protein results from TCRdb running MiXCR on the RACE reads. The sample consists of 330,000 or so distinct CDR3 sequences, under 6.5% of them appearing once. The sample consisted of whole blood, taken in connection with sensitization to the hapten diphenylcyclopropenone (DPC). Receptor source: a woman under 30 with alopecia areata. Some clones in this sample may be carry-over from other donors' samples. CDR3s include the opening cysteine and the closing phenylalanine or tryptophan. The D gene is left open where the match is weak. Not every row has a clone size; where given, it reads once, few, many or a size class.

j_call	clone_size	v_call	d_call	cdr3_aa	cdr3_nt
TRBJ2-5	-	TRBV5-1	TRBD2	CASSISGEETQYF	TGCGCCAGCAGCATTAGCGGGGAAGAGACCCAGTACTTC
TRBJ1-5	many	TRBV4-1	-	CASSQDPGTSQPQHF	TGCGCCAGCAGCCAAGATCCCGGGACGAGTCAGCCCCAGCATTTT
TRBJ1-5	many	TRBV12-3/TRBV12-4	-	CASSRTGKTFGPTQPQHF	TGTGCCAGCAGCAGAACAGGGAAAACGTTCGGGCCCACTCAGCCCCAGCATTTT
TRBJ2-1	many	TRBV5-1	TRBD2	CASSLWSGRFGGTTIYEQFF	TGCGCCAGCAGCTTGTGGTCAGGTCGTTTCGGGGGGACCACCATTTATGAGCAGTTCTTC
TRBJ1-1	many	TRBV7-2	-	CASSSTSGEVEAFF	TGTGCCAGCAGCTCTACCTCAGGGGAGGTTGAAGCTTTCTTT
TRBJ2-5	-	TRBV2	-	CASLEPFGQETQYF	TGTGCCAGCTTAGAACCTTTCGGCCAAGAGACCCAGTACTTC
TRBJ1-6	many	TRBV9	TRBD1	CASSVVDRGNSPLHF	TGTGCCAGCAGCGTAGTGGACAGGGGTAATTCACCCCTCCACTTT
TRBJ2-3	many	TRBV7-8	TRBD2	CASSFNSRGGPDTQYF	TGTGCCAGCAGCTTCAACTCCCGGGGGGGCCCGGATACGCAGTATTTT
TRBJ2-3	few	TRBV2	TRBD2	CASRKRGGSTDTQYF	TGTGCCAGCAGGAAGCGGGGGGGCAGCACAGATACGCAGTATTTT
TRBJ2-1	many	TRBV29-1	TRBD2	CSVPGYRAGGRNEQFF	TGCAGCGTTCCAGGCTACCGAGCGGGGGGGCGCAATGAGCAGTTCTTC
TRBJ2-2	-	TRBV7-2	TRBD2	CASKPGVAGGNTGELFF	TGTGCCAGCAAACCCGGGGTAGCGGGGGGGAACACCGGGGAGCTGTTTTTT
TRBJ2-1	few	TRBV20-1	TRBD1	CSARHRGGSYNEQFF	TGCAGTGCTAGGCACAGGGGTGGTTCCTACAATGAGCAGTTCTTC
TRBJ2-2	-	TRBV6-2/TRBV6-3	TRBD1	CASSSFQGAGGELFF	TGTGCCAGCAGTTCTTTCCAGGGGGCCGGCGGGGAGCTGTTTTTT
TRBJ1-6	medium-sized	TRBV3-1	-	CASSQGPPDGGSPLHF	TGTGCCAGCAGCCAAGGGCCCCCGGACGGGGGGTCACCCCTCCACTTT
TRBJ2-3	many	TRBV7-2	TRBD1	CASSFGQGITDTQYF	TGTGCCAGCAGCTTTGGACAGGGGATCACAGATACGCAGTATTTT
TRBJ1-2	many	TRBV29-1	-	CSVERLYGYTF	TGCAGCGTTGAGAGGCTCTATGGCTACACCTTC
TRBJ1-4	-	TRBV7-8	-	CASSSPSNEKLFF	TGTGCCAGCAGCTCCCCCTCTAATGAAAAACTGTTTTTT
TRBJ2-1	few	TRBV3-1	TRBD2	CASSSRTSTVDEQFF	TGTGCCAGCAGCTCCCGGACTAGCACCGTTGATGAGCAGTTCTTC
TRBJ1-3	-	TRBV9	-	CASSYAVGNTIYF	TGTGCCAGCAGCTATGCGGTGGGAAACACCATATATTTT
TRBJ2-2	-	TRBV2	TRBD1	CASRKGQSNTGELFF	TGTGCCAGCAGGAAGGGACAGTCGAACACCGGGGAGCTGTTTTTT
TRBJ1-2	many	TRBV6-5	-	CASSLSDRSYGYTF	TGTGCCAGCAGTCTTTCCGACAGGTCCTATGGCTACACCTTC
TRBJ2-5	few	TRBV18	-	CASSPPSAETQYF	TGTGCCAGCTCACCTCCTTCCGCAGAGACCCAGTACTTC
TRBJ2-7	many	TRBV5-6	-	CASSSRWAGSYEQYF	TGTGCCAGCAGCTCCAGGTGGGCGGGGTCCTACGAGCAGTACTTC
TRBJ1-1	few	TRBV19	TRBD1	CASSMETGVTNTEAFF	TGTGCCAGTAGTATGGAGACAGGGGTCACGAACACTGAAGCTTTCTTT
TRBJ2-5	many	TRBV9	TRBD2	CAIDGTSGGQETQYF	TGTGCCATAGACGGGACTAGCGGGGGGCAGGAGACCCAGTACTTC
TRBJ1-1	few	TRBV20-1	-	CSGHQNTEAFF	TGCAGCGGGCACCAGAACACTGAAGCTTTCTTT
TRBJ2-3	-	TRBV29-1	TRBD1	CSVGGDRLSTDTQYF	TGCAGCGTTGGAGGGGACAGGCTCAGCACAGATACGCAGTATTTT